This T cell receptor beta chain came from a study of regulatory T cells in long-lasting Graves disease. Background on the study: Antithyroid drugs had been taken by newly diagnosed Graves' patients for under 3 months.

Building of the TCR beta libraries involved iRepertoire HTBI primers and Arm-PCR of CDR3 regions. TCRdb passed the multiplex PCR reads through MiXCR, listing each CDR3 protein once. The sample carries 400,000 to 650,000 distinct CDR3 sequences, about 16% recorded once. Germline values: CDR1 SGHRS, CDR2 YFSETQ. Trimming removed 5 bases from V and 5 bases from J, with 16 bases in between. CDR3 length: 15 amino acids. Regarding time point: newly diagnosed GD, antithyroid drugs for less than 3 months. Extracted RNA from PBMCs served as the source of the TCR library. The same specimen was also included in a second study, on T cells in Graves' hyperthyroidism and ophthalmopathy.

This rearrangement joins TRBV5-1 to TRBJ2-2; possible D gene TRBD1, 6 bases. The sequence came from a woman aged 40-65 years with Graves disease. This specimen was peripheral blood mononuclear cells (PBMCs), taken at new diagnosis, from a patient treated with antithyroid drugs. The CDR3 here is CASRRGGLDTGELFF. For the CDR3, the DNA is TGCGCCAGCAGAAGAGGGGGTTTGGATACCGGGGAGCTGTTTTTT.